This T cell receptor beta chain was sequenced in a study of blood T cell repertoires in COVID-19. Whole-study context: The cDNA or gDNA used as material had been derived from T cells, B-cell-depleted T cells, or PBMCs.

The authors' processing: From reference gene primer amplification, estimates of nucleated cell counts were derived. The repertoire was sequenced with immunoSEQ multiplex PCR; TCRdb's copy has only in-frame clones and lacks some. D and trimming come from the DNA, and the V and J calls and clone size come from that table. This sample yields approximately 240,000 clones, of which 80% to 95% are seen a single time; approximately 2% belongs to the top ten. The CDR3 length is 14 residues. Looked up from germline, CDR1 is ENHRY and CDR2 is SYGVKD. V gave up 6 bases and J gave up 9 bases; unmatched junction bases: 8.

This TCR came from a woman aged 18-35 years who had recovered from COVID-19. V and J are TRBV10-3 and TRBJ2-5; 12 bases agree with TRBD2. The sample comprised PBMCs or T cells enriched from blood (not recorded which). CDR3: CAISTGTSGSPQYF. The CDR3 DNA sequence: TGTGCCATCAGCACCGGGACTAGCGGGTCTCCCCAGTACTTC.